These 5 T cell receptor beta chains were all obtained from the same sample, sequenced in a study of cytotoxic CD8 clonotypes in ibrutinib-treated CLL. Method: immunoSEQ multiplex PCR; TCRdb's copy keeps in-frame clones and lacks some. The sample consists of approximately 130,000 clones, around 84% of them appearing once. The specimen comprised PBMCs, sampled after 24 months of ibrutinib treatment. The receptor source for this set is a human donor with chronic lymphocytic leukemia.

This chain links TRBV18 with TRBJ2-6; 9 positions match TRBD1. Germline V CDR1 and CDR2: KGHSH, LQKENI. This CDR3 region has 19 residues. The V gene end was trimmed by 3 bases and the J gene end by 4 bases; junction bases not matched to a gene: 13. CDR3 amino acids: CASSPVRDRASSGANVLTF. The CDR3 coding sequence is TGTGCCAGCTCACCGGTGCGGGACAGGGCAAGTTCGGGGGCCAACGTCCTGACTTTC.

The chain is built from TRBV11-3 and TRBJ1-6; D unresolved. Germline CDR1 SGHNT, CDR2 YENEEA. The ends were cut back, 5 bases at V and 7 bases at J, with 9 bases in the middle. This CDR3 is 13 amino acids long. The CDR3 nucleotides are TGTGCCAGCAGCCTCAAAATGAATTCACCCCTCCACTTT. Amino acids: CASSLKMNSPLHF.

The chain employs TRBV5-4 and TRBJ1-1; D uncertain. The CDR3 contains 15 residues. The germline V and J ends were trimmed by 3 bases and 0 bases, with 12 bases remaining between them. Germline V gene data show CDR1 as SGHNT and CDR2 as YYREEE (reference sequence). CDR3 in amino acids: CASSSPGDLNTEAFF. The CDR3 bases are TGTGCCAGCAGCTCTCCTGGGGATCTGAACACTGAAGCTTTCTTT.

The genes are TRBV7-2 and TRBJ2-5; D is unresolved. CDR3 size: 13 residues. Trimming pared 5 bases from V and 4 bases from J, leaving 11 bases between. From germline, CDR1 is SGHTA and CDR2 FQGNSA. This chain's CDR3 is CASSRTAAETQYF. Written as DNA, the CDR3 is TGTGCCAGCAGCCGAACGGCCGCAGAGACCCAGTACTTC.

The chain employs TRBV9 and TRBJ2-5, with D possibly being TRBD2 (5 bases). V lost 4 bases and J 0 bases, leaving 13 bases between the germline ends. Germline assignment: CDR1 SGDLS and CDR2 YYNGEE. This CDR3 region has 15 residues. The CDR3 here is CASSQRVAYQETQYF. The CDR3 region has the DNA TGTGCCAGCAGCCAAAGGGTAGCGTACCAAGAGACCCAGTACTTC.